This T cell receptor beta chain was recorded in a study of blood T cell repertoires in COVID-19. At the level of the study: Both acute and convalescent COVID-19 samples were obtained from the United States, Italy and Spain. PBMCs, B-cell-depleted T cells, or T cells provided the cDNA or gDNA that made up the material.

Clones were read by immunoSEQ multiplex PCR, and TCRdb kept only the in-frame ones, dropping some. The sample lists roughly 97,000 clones, roughly four fifths occurring once. J was trimmed by 5 bases and V by 1 base; bases with no gene match: 3. Germline values: CDR1 GTSNPN, CDR2 SVGIG (reference sequence). CDR3 size: 13 residues. The chain couples TRBV30 to TRBJ1-1, with 8 nucleotides matching TRBD1. This TCR came from a man in his sixties with acute or convalescent COVID-19. Sample: peripheral blood. CDR3 residues: CAWSAQGVTEAFF. In DNA, the CDR3 is TGTGCCTGGAGTGCACAGGGGGTAACTGAAGCTTTCTTT.